These 14 T cell receptor beta chains originate from one sample sequenced in a study of CD8 T cells in ankylosing spondylitis listed by TCRdb under 2017. Libraries were prepared through 5' RACE. These reads were obtained on an Illumina HiSeq 2500. TCRdb trimmed public reads at Q25 via fastp, called clones via MiXCR and kept in-frame beta chains. Entries are consolidated by CDR3 protein sequence, retaining the most common genes and DNA. The sample yields 200,000 or so distinct CDR3 sequences; roughly 13% were counted once. The top ten clonotypes cover about 10% of the sample. The material sequenced was blood, either unsorted or a sorted T cell fraction (not recorded which). Receptor source: a female donor with ankylosing spondylitis or in good health (not recorded which).

In its sample, this clonotype was seen a few times. The chain couples TRBV24-1 to TRBJ1-2; a weak D match, TRBD1 (6 bases). The V and J ends lost 7 bases and 4 bases respectively, with 15 bases between them. Germline lookup yields CDR1 KGHDR and CDR2 SFDVKD. CDR3 size: 14 residues. The CDR3 nucleotides read TGTGCCACCAGCCCCGACAGGACCCCCTATGGCTACACCTTC. It codes for CATSPDRTPYGYTF.

This clonotype was counted ten times or more. This chain links TRBV7-9 with TRBJ1-1; D might be TRBD1 (6 bases). This CDR3 has 16 amino acids. Trimming stripped 6 bases from V and 4 bases from J, with 21 bases between. Germline CDR1 SEHNR, CDR2 FQNEAQ (reference sequence). CDR3 DNA: TGTGCCAGCAGTATACCACAGGGTTTTTTTGTCACTGAAGCTTTCTTT. Translating gives CASSIPQGFFVTEAFF.

In its sample, this clonotype was seen a few times. This rearrangement joins TRBV12-3 or TRBV12-4 to TRBJ2-2; D is unresolved. Trimming left V 2 bases short and J 1 base short, with 11 bases between. CDR3 length: 16 amino acids. CDR3 nucleotide sequence: TGTGCCAGCAGTTTATTCGGGCATGTGAACACCGGGGAGCTGTTTTTT. Protein product: CASSLFGHVNTGELFF.

This chain links TRBV27 with TRBJ1-1, with D hard to call. The CDR3 covers 18 residues. V was clipped by 10 bases and J by 4 bases, with 31 bases between them. The germline CDR1 and CDR2 sequences are MNHEY and SMNVEV (reference sequence). The CDR3 coding sequence is TGTGCCATCTGTTTAATGTTAGCTTGGATGAGGTTGGGCACTGAAGCTTTCTTT. Translation: CAICLMLAWMRLGTEAFF.

This rearrangement joins TRBV5-1 to TRBJ1-2; the D is unclear. The CDR3 has 14 residues. Trimming cost V 0 bases and J 8 bases, with 14 bases left between them. CDR1 is SGHRS and CDR2 is YFSETQ in the germline V gene. Written as DNA, the CDR3 is TGCGCCAGCAGCTTGGGAACGGAGACTAGCGGCTACACCTTC. This translates into CASSLGTETSGYTF.

This clonotype has a count of ten or more. The chain couples TRBV20-1 to TRBJ2-7, with a possible D match to TRBD2 (6 bases). CDR1 is DFQATT and CDR2 is SNEGSKA in the germline V gene (reference sequence). V was cut by 5 bases and J by 3 bases, with 14 bases left in between. The CDR3 is made up of 13 amino acids. CDR3 protein: CSAFRLGDYEQYF. DNA of the CDR3: TGCAGTGCTTTTCGACTAGGGGACTACGAGCAGTACTTC.

This clonotype came up many times. The chain links TRBV3-1 to TRBJ2-2; 7 bases line up with TRBD1. Germline V lookup: CDR1 LGHDT, CDR2 YNNKEL (reference sequence). CDR3 length equals 18 residues. The junction had 14 bases not matched to a gene; V was cut back by 4 bases and J by 3 bases. In nucleotides, the CDR3 is TGTGCCAGCAGCCTCAAAGAAAAGACAGGGTTTGACACCGGGGAGCTGTTTTTT. Translated: CASSLKEKTGFDTGELFF.

Many counts were recorded for this clonotype. The J gene is TRBJ2-1, the V gene TRBV20-1, with D unresolved. CDR1 and CDR2 from the germline V gene are DFQATT and SNEGSKA (reference sequence). This CDR3 is built from 14 residues. The germline V and J ends were trimmed by 5 bases and 1 base, with 12 bases remaining between them. As DNA, the CDR3 is TGCAGTGCTTATCTGGGCCGATCCTACAATGAGCAGTTCTTC. This gives the protein CSAYLGRSYNEQFF.

Worth noting for this clonotype: The junction shows a germline mismatch at one end, possibly a read error. The CDR3 region has the DNA TGTGCCAGCAGCGGGCGGGGCTACGAGCTGTACTTC. As protein: CASSGRGYELYF. The J gene is TRBJ2-7, the V gene TRBV25-1; maybe TRBD2 (6 bases). The CDR3 is made up of 12 amino acids. From germline, CDR1 is MGHDK and CDR2 SYGVNS.

This clonotype showed up many times. CDR3 nucleotides: TGTGCCAGCAGTCTATCCGGGGACGGGCAGTTCTTC. This translates into CASSLSGDGQFF. The rearrangement uses TRBV25-1 and TRBJ2-1, with D perhaps matching TRBD1 or TRBD2 (5 bases each). CDR1 MGHDK and CDR2 SYGVNS come from the germline V gene. V lost 5 bases, J lost 12 bases, and 14 bases lay in between. CDR3 size: 12 residues.

This clonotype was seen more than once but under ten times. V and J are TRBV6-2 or TRBV6-3 and TRBJ2-3; 10 nucleotides align to TRBD2. V lost 2 bases to trimming and J lost 6 bases; unmatched junction nucleotides: 5. This CDR3 has 15 residues. Germline V lookup: CDR1 MNHEY, CDR2 SVGEGT. The DNA of the CDR3 is TGTGCCAGCAGTTACGGGGCTAGCGGGAGTGATACGCAGTATTTT. As protein: CASSYGASGSDTQYF.

This chain uses TRBV5-1 with TRBJ1-1; perhaps TRBD1 as D (5 bases). The CDR3 spans 13 residues. The germline gives CDR1 SGHRS, CDR2 YFSETQ. V gave up 4 bases and J gave up 1 base, with 8 bases separating them. The CDR3 region has the DNA TGCGCCAGCAGCATGGGGACGAACACTGAAGCTTTCTTT. Translation gives CASSMGTNTEAFF.

V usage is TRBV4-2 and J usage is TRBJ2-1; D gene uncertain. V dropped 1 base and J dropped 5 bases, with 6 bases sitting between them. CDR3 size: 13 residues. Germline-derived CDR1 and CDR2 are LGHNA and YNFKEQ. The CDR3 DNA sequence: TGTGCCAGCAGCCAAGTCCTCGACAATGAGCAGTTCTTC. Protein: CASSQVLDNEQFF.

This clonotype has a count of ten or more. This sequence joins TRBV12-3 or TRBV12-4 and TRBJ2-2; 8 bases match TRBD2. Trimming removed 3 bases from V and 2 bases from J; junction bases left unmatched: 5. The CDR3 is made up of 16 amino acids. CDR3 coding DNA: TGTGCCAGCAGTTTTCCCGGGAGGGCCAACACCGGGGAGCTGTTTTTT. It specifies CASSFPGRANTGELFF.